The next 18 T cell receptor beta chains were all read from a single sample in a study of blood T cell repertoires in COVID-19. Here immunoSEQ multiplex PCR was the method, and the copy in TCRdb shows in-frame clones only, minus some. The data contain about 220,000 clones, roughly 90% of them seen just once; the ten biggest clones take up around 16%. The specimen was PBMCs or T cells enriched from blood (not recorded which). The source is a man aged 25 to 45 who had been exposed to COVID-19.

The chain recombines TRBV3-1 (or the pseudogene TRBV3-2) with TRBJ1-2; the D gene is possibly TRBD1 (6 bases). Germline CDR1 is LGHDT and CDR2 is YNNKEL (reference sequence). Trimming took off 7 bases at V and 4 bases at J, with 7 bases between the two ends. The CDR3 consists of 11 residues. CDR3 DNA: TGTGCCAGCAAGGGGGTCTATGGCTACACCTTC. It yields the protein CASKGVYGYTF.

This clone has only one observation. This chain links TRBV3-1 (or the pseudogene TRBV3-2) with TRBJ2-1, with D unresolved. V lost 0 bases and J lost 8, with 5 bases in between. The CDR3 has 12 residues. CDR1 and CDR2 (germline): LGHDT, YNNKEL (reference sequence). The CDR3: CASSQDEDEQFF. The CDR3 DNA is TGTGCCAGCAGCCAAGATGAGGATGAGCAGTTCTTC.

By sample fraction, this clone is medium-sized. The chain uses TRBV7-9 and TRBJ2-1; 7 positions match TRBD1. The CDR3 is made up of 13 amino acids. Germline CDR1 reads SEHNR; CDR2 reads FQNEAQ (reference sequence). Trimming cost V 3 bases and J 6 bases; bases outside gene matches: 2. The chain's CDR3 is CASSLGQPNEQFF. The CDR3 nucleotides read TGTGCCAGCAGCTTGGGACAGCCCAATGAGCAGTTCTTC.

The J gene is TRBJ2-7, the V gene TRBV9; TRBD1 is a possible D gene (5 bases). The CDR3 contains 15 residues. Germline CDR1 and CDR2: SGDLS and YYNGEE. Trimming removed 0 bases at V and 6 bases at J, with 16 bases between. This chain's CDR3 is CASSVGGRQGSEQYF. In DNA, the CDR3 is TGTGCCAGCAGCGTAGGAGGTCGTCAGGGCAGCGAGCAGTACTTC.

The chain employs TRBV5-1 and TRBJ2-7; D gene unclear. Germline CDR1 SGHRS, CDR2 YFSETQ. V lost 1 base and J 7 bases, leaving 12 bases between the germline ends. The CDR3 is 13 amino acids. The DNA for the CDR3 is TGCGCCAGCAGCTTGTTGGCTCCGTGGGAGCAGTACTTC. Residues: CASSLLAPWEQYF. Full variable domain (missing parts from reference TRBV5-1 and TRBJ2-7): KAGVTQTPRYLIKTRGQQVTLSCSPISGHRSVSWYQQTPGQGLQFLFEYFSETQRNKGNFPGRFSGRQFSNSRSEMNVSTLELGDSALYLCASSLLAPWEQYFGPGTRLTVT.

The chain has TRBV7-9 and TRBJ1-4; TRBD1 agrees at 7 bases. The CDR3 length is 14 residues. The trim removed 6 bases at V and 9 bases at J, leaving 10 bases unmatched. From germline, CDR1 is SEHNR and CDR2 FQNEAQ (reference sequence). This CDR3 reads CASSQTRDRQKLFF. The CDR3 DNA is TGTGCCAGCAGTCAAACGCGGGACAGACAAAAACTGTTTTTT.

This clone was observed once. The chain carries TRBV6-6 and TRBJ2-7, with D unclear. Deletions cut 5 bases from V and 2 bases from J, with 22 bases between. Germline lookup yields CDR1 MNHNY and CDR2 SVGAGI (reference sequence). This CDR3 spans 17 amino acids. The CDR3 DNA follows: TGTGCCAGCAGTCACAATGCCCACCCGCGGTCACCCTACGAGCAGTACTTC. Translation gives CASSHNAHPRSPYEQYF.

V and J are TRBV6-6 and TRBJ2-3; 10 bases match TRBD1. This CDR3 comprises 16 residues. CDR1 and CDR2 (germline): MNHNY, SVGAGI (reference sequence). Losses at the gene ends were 4 bases for V and 7 bases for J; bases not matched to a gene: 11. The CDR3, as DNA: TGTGCCAGCAGTTTCCCTGACAGGGGGCTAGTAAATACGCAGTATTTT. Its translation is CASSFPDRGLVNTQYF.

The J gene is TRBJ2-7, the V gene TRBV12-5; D unclear. Between the trimmed V and J ends, which lost 0 bases and 4 bases, there was a span of 4 bases. The germline V gene has CDR1 LGHNT and CDR2 FRNRAP. This CDR3 is 12 amino acids long. The CDR3 region has the DNA TGTGCTAGTGGTTTGGTCGGTTACGAGCAGTACTTC. Its protein product is CASGLVGYEQYF.

This clone was seen ten or more times. This chain connects TRBV6-5 to TRBJ2-7, with 11 bases matching TRBD1. V shed 0 bases, J shed 3 bases, and the junction held 1 base outside the gene matches. Germline V gives CDR1 MNHEY, CDR2 SVGAGI. The CDR3 is 15 residues long. This CDR3 reads CASSYSGTGGYEQYF. The CDR3 DNA is TGTGCCAGCAGTTACTCCGGGACAGGGGGCTACGAGCAGTACTTC.

V and J are TRBV3-1 (or the pseudogene TRBV3-2) and TRBJ1-2; TRBD1 might be the D (5 bases). Germline CDR1 reads LGHDT; CDR2 reads YNNKEL (reference sequence). V dropped 1 base and J dropped 6 bases, with 12 bases sitting between them. The length of the CDR3 is 14 residues. The CDR3 region has the DNA TGTGCCAGCAGCCAAGGATCAGGGTTTAATGGCTACACCTTC. Translating it yields CASSQGSGFNGYTF.

This clone has more than one count but fewer than ten. The CDR3 spells CASRTGGGGPQHF. DNA of the CDR3: TGTGCCAGTAGGACAGGGGGAGGAGGGCCCCAGCATTTT. The chain uses TRBV19 and TRBJ1-5, with 9 bases fitting TRBD1. This CDR3 has 13 residues. The V and J ends lost 6 bases and 9 bases, in that order; junction bases with no gene match: 6. Germline V lookup: CDR1 LNHDA, CDR2 SQIVND (reference sequence).

The rearrangement links TRBV9 to TRBJ2-6, with D tentatively TRBD1 (6 bases). The germline V and J ends were trimmed by 0 bases and 2 bases, with 6 bases remaining between them. The CDR3 extends over 15 amino acids. CDR1 is SGDLS and CDR2 is YYNGEE in the germline V gene. CDR3 DNA sequence: TGTGCCAGCAGCGTAGCAGGGGCTGGGGCCAACGTCCTGACTTTC. Translation: CASSVAGAGANVLTF.

This rearrangement joins TRBV9 to TRBJ2-2; unclear D gene. In germline, CDR1 is SGDLS, CDR2 YYNGEE. The CDR3 length is 15 residues. The V and J ends lost 0 bases and 4 bases respectively, with 10 bases between them. The CDR3 DNA follows: TGTGCCAGCAGCGTAGGTTTTGCGAGCACCGGGGAGCTGTTTTTT. The encoded protein is CASSVGFASTGELFF.

This chain joins TRBV13 and TRBJ2-2, with TRBD1 as a possible D gene (6 bases). The V end lost 7 bases, the J end lost 6 bases, and 9 bases lay between the germline ends. Germline CDR1 and CDR2: PRHDT and FYEKMQ (reference sequence). This CDR3 region has 12 residues. The CDR3 nucleotides read TGTGCCAGCATGCCAGGGGCCGGGGAGCTGTTTTTT. Residues: CASMPGAGELFF.

V and J are TRBV30 and TRBJ1-2; D is possibly TRBD1 (5 bases). The germline V gene encodes CDR1 GTSNPN and CDR2 SVGIG (reference sequence). The CDR3 runs 12 residues. V lost 3 bases and J 3 bases, leaving 8 bases between the germline ends. The CDR3 bases are TGTGCCTGGAGACAGGAATACTATGGCTACACCTTC. It translates to CAWRQEYYGYTF.

The chain carries TRBV20-1 and TRBJ2-5, with 15 bases identical to TRBD2. The V and J ends lost 3 bases and 4 bases, in that order; junction bases with no gene match: 12. This CDR3 has 18 amino acids. Per germline, CDR1 DFQATT and CDR2 SNEGSKA (reference sequence). The CDR3 reads CSASSTGTSGGPLETQYF. CDR3 DNA: TGCAGTGCTAGTTCTACCGGGACTAGCGGGGGGCCCCTAGAGACCCAGTACTTC.

With regard to this clone: Distinct nucleotide sequences in the sample also encode this CDR3. The chain couples TRBV9 to TRBJ2-5; 14 bases map to TRBD2. J gave up 1 base and V 3 bases, and 2 bases lay outside the gene matches. CDR1 SGDLS and CDR2 YYNGEE come from the germline V gene. The CDR3 sequence is 16 residues long. CDR3 amino acids: CASSAGTSGGQETQYF. CDR3 DNA: TGTGCCAGCAGCGCCGGGACTAGCGGGGGCCAAGAGACCCAGTACTTC.